The 27 T cell receptor beta chains below were found in one sample sequenced in a study of Graves' ophthalmopathy and Graves' hyperthyroidism. TCR beta CDR3 amplification used RNA transcripts. HTBI primers primed a first-round RT-PCR, and a second-round multiplex PCR followed. From the multiplex PCR reads, TCRdb called clonotypes with MiXCR, one entry per CDR3 protein. Here the sample spans under 350,000 distinct CDR3 sequences, roughly 16% being singletons. Sequencing was done on a sample of peripheral blood. The receptors were gathered from an adult man with Graves' ophthalmopathy.

This clonotype was seen at least ten times. This chain uses TRBV4-2 with TRBJ2-2; D gene ambiguous. CDR3 length: 14 amino acids. Germline CDR1 reads LGHNA; CDR2 reads YNFKEQ. V was pared by 0 bases and J by 4 bases, with 6 bases between. The CDR3 DNA follows: TGTGCCAGCAGCCAAGATGACCTCACCGGGGAGCTGTTTTTT. This codes for CASSQDDLTGELFF.

Of note for this clonotype: Its ends do not fully match the called genes, so a read error is possible. V is TRBV2 and J is TRBJ1-2, with D hard to call. The CDR3 runs to 15 residues. CDR1 is SNHLY, CDR2 FYNNEI, per germline. CDR3: CALPGTVASNYGYIF. The CDR3 DNA reads as TGTGCTTTGCCGGGCACAGTCGCATCTAACTATGGCTACATCTTC.

This clonotype showed up many times. The chain joins TRBV5-1 to TRBJ2-7; 8 bases are a match to TRBD1. Germline V gives CDR1 SGHRS, CDR2 YFSETQ. This CDR3 contains 14 residues. V lost 4 bases and J lost 5; bases outside the gene matches: 8. CDR3 in DNA: TGCGCCAGCAGCCAAGGACAGGGAAGGGACGAGCAGTACTTC. Translating gives CASSQGQGRDEQYF.

This clonotype appeared many times. This chain connects TRBV29-1 to TRBJ2-7, with 12 bases that match TRBD2. The CDR3 is 15 amino acids. V lost 3 bases and J lost 6; bases outside the gene matches: 9. CDR1 SQVTM and CDR2 ANQGSEA come from the germline V gene. The CDR3 nucleotides are TGCAGCGTTGAGAAACTAGCGGGAGGCTTGAGCGAGCAGTACTTC. This encodes CSVEKLAGGLSEQYF.

This clonotype appeared many times. The DNA of the CDR3 is TGTGCCAGCAGCACAGCGACAGGGGGCTATGGCTACACCTTC. Its translation is CASSTATGGYGYTF. This chain uses TRBV7-2 with TRBJ1-2, with 9 nucleotides matching TRBD1. Germline V lookup: CDR1 SGHTA, CDR2 FQGNSA. This CDR3 is built from 14 residues. The J segment lost 4 bases and the V segment lost 5 bases, leaving 5 bases of the junction unmatched.

This clonotype was detected many times. The J gene is TRBJ2-7, the V gene TRBV6-1; D is ambiguous. Germline V CDR1 and CDR2: MNHNS, SASEGT. Trimming took off 2 bases at V and 0 bases at J, with 14 bases between the two ends. This CDR3 spans 16 amino acids. The CDR3 region is CASSELVWSSSYEQYF. In nucleotides, the CDR3 is TGTGCCAGCAGTGAACTCGTTTGGTCGAGCTCCTACGAGCAGTACTTC.

V and J are TRBV30 and TRBJ2-5, with D possibly matching TRBD1 (6 bases). This CDR3 is 12 amino acids long. CDR1 GTSNPN and CDR2 SVGIG come from the germline V gene (reference sequence). With 5 bases removed from V and 14 bases from J, the gap between germline ends came to 21 bases. Written as DNA, the CDR3 is TGTGCCTGGGGGGCCGGACAGAAAGAGGCCTACTTC. This gives the protein CAWGAGQKEAYF. Drawing the rest from reference TRBV30 and TRBJ2-5, the complete variable domain is SQTIHQWPATLVQPVGSPLSLECTVEGTSNPNLYWYRQAAGRGLQLLFYSVGIGQISSEVPQNLSASRPQDRQFILSSKKLLLSDSGFYLCAWGAGQKEAYFGPGTRLLVL.

This clonotype was seen repeatedly, ten times or more. This CDR3 reads CASTLGYVNTEAFF. The CDR3 DNA reads as TGCGCCAGCACCCTAGGGTACGTGAACACTGAAGCTTTCTTT. V usage is TRBV5-1 and J usage is TRBJ1-1; D gene ambiguous. Trimming stripped 6 bases from V and 0 bases from J, with 12 bases between. This CDR3 has 14 amino acids. In germline, CDR1 is SGHRS, CDR2 YFSETQ.

Points on this clonotype: Just one base apart from a much larger clone, this may be a read error. The genes are TRBV28 and TRBJ2-7, with a possible D match to TRBD2 (5 bases). In germline, CDR1 is MDHEN, CDR2 SYDVKM. Trimming took 3 bases from V and 3 from J, leaving 12 bases between them. There are 14 residues in the CDR3. This CDR3 is CASSFIATIYEQYF. The DNA for the CDR3 is TGTGCCAGCAGTTTTATAGCGACCATCTACGAGCAGTACTTC.

This clonotype has at least ten counts. The CDR3 here is CAIRGSQGDTEAFF. The CDR3 nucleotides are TGTGCCATCAGGGGTTCACAGGGTGACACTGAAGCTTTCTTT. The J gene is TRBJ1-1, the V gene TRBV10-3; tentatively, D is TRBD1 (6 bases). V lost 6 bases and J lost 3, with 14 bases in between. Germline values: CDR1 ENHRY, CDR2 SYGVKD. The CDR3 is 14 residues long.

This clonotype was observed at least ten times. V and J are TRBV28 and TRBJ2-7; 7 nucleotides align to TRBD2. Germline CDR1 and CDR2: MDHEN and SYDVKM. CDR3 length: 15 amino acids. V lost 3 bases and J lost 1; bases outside the gene matches: 6. CDR3: CASSFLVGGSYEQYF. The CDR3 nucleotides are TGTGCCAGCAGTTTCCTGGTGGGAGGGTCCTACGAGCAGTACTTC.

This clonotype has at least ten counts. The chain joins TRBV27 to TRBJ1-1; D perhaps matches TRBD1 (5 bases). Germline CDR1 reads MNHEY; CDR2 reads SMNVEV (reference sequence). V gave up 2 bases and J gave up 1 base, with 11 bases separating them. This CDR3 has 15 amino acids. The CDR3 region has the DNA TGTGCCAGCAGTTTAAGGGCAGGGCCGAACACTGAAGCTTTCTTT. It specifies CASSLRAGPNTEAFF.

In this sample, this clonotype turned up many times. The chain has TRBV13 and TRBJ2-5, with 7 positions matching TRBD1. The CDR3 extends over 14 amino acids. In germline, CDR1 is PRHDT, CDR2 FYEKMQ (reference sequence). V was clipped by 5 bases and J by 1 base; unmatched bases: 4. The CDR3 nucleotides read TGTGCCAGCAGCGTTACAGGGGTCCAAGAGACCCAGTACTTC. It codes for CASSVTGVQETQYF. The full variable domain, with the rest looked up from reference TRBV13 and TRBJ2-5, is AAGVIQSPRHLIKEKRETATLKCYPIPRHDTVYWYQQGPGQDPQFLISFYEKMQSDKGSIPDRFSAQQFSDYHSELNMSSLELGDSALYFCASSVTGVQETQYFGPGTRLLVL.

In its sample, this clonotype was seen many times. The chain has TRBV6-2 or TRBV6-3 and TRBJ1-2; a possible D gene is TRBD1 (5 bases). The CDR3 runs to 12 residues. Trimming removed 7 bases from V and 4 bases from J, with 10 bases in between. From germline, CDR1 is MNHEY and CDR2 SVGEGT. In DNA, the CDR3 is TGTGCCAGCAATTCCGGGGGCTATGGCTACACCTTC. Translating gives CASNSGGYGYTF.

This clonotype was recorded many times. This chain links TRBV20-1 with TRBJ1-5; D is ambiguous. V gave up 4 bases and J gave up 2 bases, with 12 bases separating them. CDR3 length equals 14 residues. From germline, CDR1 is DFQATT and CDR2 SNEGSKA (reference sequence). The CDR3: CSAKTVVGNQPQHF. DNA for the CDR3: TGCAGTGCTAAAACAGTGGTAGGCAATCAGCCCCAGCATTTT.

This clonotype was found many times. The genes are TRBV6-5 and TRBJ1-2, with D possibly matching TRBD1 (5 bases). Between the trimmed V and J ends, which lost 2 bases and 3 bases, there was a span of 7 bases. This CDR3 has 13 amino acids. CDR1 is MNHEY, CDR2 SVGAGI, per germline. The CDR3 DNA reads TGTGCCAGCAGTTACCAGGGCGACTATGGCTACACCTTC. Its protein product is CASSYQGDYGYTF.

This clonotype has more than one count but fewer than ten. In this CDR3 the conserved last residue, phenylalanine or tryptophan, is missing, so a read error is likely. The V gene is TRBV12-3 or TRBV12-4, the J gene TRBJ2-2, with TRBD2 identical over 10 bases. CDR3 size: 16 residues. Germline trimming cut 11 bases from V and 1 base from J; bases unmatched to any gene: 10. CDR3: CAATGTSVLNTGELFL. The CDR3 region has the DNA TGTGCCGCCACCGGGACTAGCGTATTGAACACCGGGGAGCTGTTTCTT.

This clonotype was seen ten or more times. The chain couples TRBV2 to TRBJ2-3; no reliable D call. CDR1 and CDR2 (germline): SNHLY, FYNNEI. The CDR3 contains 11 residues. V was shortened by 6 bases and J by 2 bases, with 3 bases between the two germline ends. The CDR3 here is CASRVTDTQYF. Written as DNA, the CDR3 is TGTGCCAGCAGGGTCACAGATACGCAGTATTTT.

The chain uses TRBV28 and TRBJ2-7; the D is unclear. The germline V gene has CDR1 MDHEN and CDR2 SYDVKM. This CDR3 is built from 18 residues. Trimming stripped 3 bases from V and 0 bases from J, with 21 bases between. For the CDR3, the DNA is TGTGCCAGCAGTTTTCTCCGGATTTTGGGTCACGGCTCCTACGAGCAGTACTTC. This sequence encodes CASSFLRILGHGSYEQYF. Using reference TRBV28 and TRBJ2-7 for the parts outside the CDR3, the full variable domain is DVKVTQSSRYLVKRTGEKVFLECVQDMDHENMFWYRQDPGLGLRLIYFSYDVKMKEKGDIPEGYSVSREKKERFSLILESASTNQTSMYLCASSFLRILGHGSYEQYFGPGTRLTVT.

Notes on this clonotype: Given a much more abundant clone one base away, this may be a read error. The V and J genes are TRBV18 and TRBJ2-2; 7 bases agree with TRBD2. The V gene end was trimmed by 7 bases and the J gene end by 5 bases; junction bases not matched to a gene: 16. Germline CDR1 reads KGHSH; CDR2 reads LQKENI. The CDR3 consists of 17 residues. The CDR3 DNA reads TGTGCCAGCTTACGGACGTCTAGCGGTCCGGAGACCGGGGAGCTGTTTTTT. Amino acid sequence: CASLRTSSGPETGELFF.

This clonotype was recorded many times. V gene TRBV4-1 combines with J gene TRBJ1-5, with D unclear. V was cut by 0 bases and J by 6 bases, with 9 bases left in between. The CDR3 runs to 14 residues. CDR1 is MGHRA, CDR2 YSYEKL, per germline. The CDR3 protein is CASSQDQGSQPQHF. The CDR3 DNA reads TGCGCCAGCAGCCAAGATCAAGGGAGTCAGCCCCAGCATTTT.

The sample holds many counts of this clonotype. The chain combines TRBV5-1 with TRBJ1-1; 10 nucleotides agree with TRBD1. Germline V gives CDR1 SGHRS, CDR2 YFSETQ. The CDR3 has 15 amino acids. The J segment lost 2 bases and the V segment lost 4 bases, leaving 5 bases of the junction unmatched. CDR3 DNA: TGCGCCAGCAGCGGCGGGACAGGGGTTAACACTGAAGCTTTCTTT. Its protein product is CASSGGTGVNTEAFF.

This clonotype was seen many times. The genes are TRBV25-1 and TRBJ1-5; D is unresolved. This CDR3 is 14 amino acids long. Germline loops: CDR1 MGHDK, CDR2 SYGVNS. V was trimmed by 1 base and J by 7 bases, leaving 11 bases between them. CDR3: CASSELGLWQPQHF. CDR3 sequence (DNA): TGTGCCAGCAGTGAATTGGGGTTGTGGCAGCCCCAGCATTTT.

This chain links TRBV28 with TRBJ2-5; D not resolved. CDR1 MDHEN and CDR2 SYDVKM come from the germline V gene. The CDR3 consists of 12 residues. The V gene lost 4 bases and the J gene lost 4 bases, with 7 bases spanning the gap. This CDR3 reads CASSYYLETQYF. CDR3 sequence (DNA): TGTGCCAGCAGTTACTACCTAGAGACCCAGTACTTC.

This clonotype was counted at least ten times. The chain links TRBV27 to TRBJ1-6, with 9 bases lining up with TRBD1. The CDR3 is 15 amino acids. With 5 bases clipped from V and 4 bases from J, the junction kept 3 bases outside the gene matches. From germline, CDR1 is MNHEY and CDR2 SMNVEV (reference sequence). For the CDR3, the DNA is TGTGCCAGCAGTAGGACAGGGGCGTATAATTCACCCCTCCACTTT. Protein product: CASSRTGAYNSPLHF.

This clonotype was picked up many times. This chain joins TRBV29-1 and TRBJ1-2, with 8 bases lining up with TRBD1. Trimming took 7 bases from V and 7 from J; bases not matched to a gene: 8. Germline-derived CDR1 and CDR2 are SQVTM and ANQGSEA. CDR3 size: 12 residues. CDR3 in DNA: TGCAGCGCCCAGGACAGGGTTTTTGGCTACACCTTC. This translates into CSAQDRVFGYTF.

The chain has TRBV6-2 or TRBV6-3 and TRBJ1-1; a possible D gene is TRBD1 (5 bases). CDR1 MNHEY and CDR2 SVGEGT come from the germline V gene. CDR3 length: 14 residues. Trimming cost V 2 bases and J 4 bases, with 11 bases left between them. CDR3 nucleotides: TGTGCCAGCAGTTACGGGGCGCGAGGCACTGAAGCTTTCTTT. Protein: CASSYGARGTEAFF.